This T cell receptor beta chain was retrieved from a study of identical twins. Healthy Caucasians were all of the donors. TCRdb re-analysed the 5' RACE reads in MiXCR, keeping a single row per CDR3 protein. The sample shows around 250,000 distinct CDR3 sequences, over 9.5% of them seen only once. Germline CDR1 reads MRHNA; CDR2 reads SNTAGT. The CDR3 loop spans 13 amino acids. As concerns this clonotype: The junction shows a germline mismatch at one end, possibly a read error.

This same sample was also taken into another study, of yellow fever vaccine responses in identical twins.

Sequenced: memory (CD45RO+) T cells sorted from blood. The TCR originated in a woman between 18 and 29 years old in good health. The genes are TRBV6-4 and TRBJ2-2; TRBD2 is a possible D gene (5 bases). DNA for the CDR3: TGTGCCAGCAGTGACTCGAGCACCGGGGAGCAGTTTTTT. Its protein is CASSDSSTGEQFF.